These 15 T cell receptor beta chains were all obtained from the same sample, sequenced in a study of blood T cells in healthy people across ages. Through a sample-barcoded 5' primer and a J-beta primer mix, a second PCR was run for roughly 6 to 11 cycles. One entry per CDR3 protein results from TCRdb running MiXCR on the 5' RACE reads. The table includes about 640,000 distinct CDR3 sequences, under 65% detected once. Sample: blood. These receptors were collected from a man aged 55-75 years in good health.

This clonotype has a count of ten or more. The rearrangement uses TRBV3-1 and TRBJ2-7; possible D gene TRBD1, 5 bases. The CDR3 has 13 residues. Trimming cost V 4 bases and J 4 bases, with 11 bases left between them. Per the germline V gene, CDR1 is LGHDT and CDR2 is YNNKEL (reference sequence). The CDR3 sequence: CASSPRSGYEQYF. The CDR3 DNA reads TGTGCCAGCAGCCCCCGTTCAGGGTACGAGCAGTACTTC.

In this sample, this clonotype turned up many times. The chain combines TRBV3-1 with TRBJ2-7, with D unclear. Germline assignment: CDR1 LGHDT and CDR2 YNNKEL (reference sequence). The V end was cut by 0 bases, the J end by 3 bases, with 0 bases between. CDR3 length: 11 amino acids. The chain's CDR3 is CASSQDYEQYF. The CDR3 nucleotides are TGTGCCAGCAGCCAAGACTACGAGCAGTACTTC.

About this clonotype itself: A read error may explain this, as a much larger clone is one base away. The V gene is TRBV12-3 or TRBV12-4, the J gene TRBJ2-7, with 7 bases that match TRBD1. The CDR3 covers 13 residues. CDR3 protein: CASRADRSYERYF. CDR3 coding DNA: TGTGCCAGCAGGGCGGACAGGTCCTACGAGCGGTACTTC.

V is TRBV25-1 and J is TRBJ2-1, with D tentatively TRBD2 (7 bases). Per the germline V gene, CDR1 is MGHDK and CDR2 is SYGVNS. The V gene lost 2 bases and the J gene lost 10 bases, with 12 bases spanning the gap. The CDR3 is made up of 13 amino acids. The CDR3, as DNA: TGTGCCAGCAGTGAAGGCGGGGGCGGGGAGCAGTTCTTC. Its protein product is CASSEGGGGEQFF.

V usage is TRBV6-6 and J usage is TRBJ2-5, with 10 bases that match TRBD2. Germline values: CDR1 MNHNY, CDR2 SVGAGI (reference sequence). The CDR3 consists of 14 residues. The V and J ends lost 5 bases and 3 bases, in that order; junction bases with no gene match: 3. The DNA of the CDR3 is TGTGCCAGCAGTAACAGCGGGGGGGAAGAGACCCAGTACTTC. It translates to CASSNSGGEETQYF.

The chain uses TRBV20-1 and TRBJ2-7; 9 positions match TRBD1. This CDR3 spans 15 amino acids. Trimming took 0 bases from V and 3 from J; bases not matched to a gene: 6. Per the germline V gene, CDR1 is DFQATT and CDR2 is SNEGSKA (reference sequence). The CDR3, as DNA: TGCAGTGCTAGAGATGCGACAGGGGGTAACTACGAGCAGTACTTC. Amino acids: CSARDATGGNYEQYF.

This chain connects TRBV20-1 to TRBJ1-5, with 10 bases that match TRBD1. V lost 1 base to trimming and J lost 5 bases; unmatched junction nucleotides: 8. Looked up from germline, CDR1 is DFQATT and CDR2 is SNEGSKA (reference sequence). The CDR3 is made up of 16 amino acids. This CDR3 reads CSARGPDRGPYQPQHF. CDR3 DNA: TGCAGTGCTAGAGGGCCCGACAGGGGGCCTTATCAGCCCCAGCATTTT.

The chain recombines TRBV2 with TRBJ1-2; 9 bases agree with TRBD1. The J segment lost 3 bases and the V segment lost 6 bases, leaving 5 bases of the junction unmatched. Germline CDR1 is SNHLY and CDR2 is FYNNEI. The CDR3 runs 14 residues. CDR3 region: CASSAGTGYYGYTF. For the CDR3, the DNA is TGTGCCAGCAGCGCCGGGACAGGGTACTATGGCTACACCTTC.

This CDR3 is CASPGLAGAEQFF. CDR3 nucleotides: TGTGCCAGTCCGGGACTAGCGGGGGCCGAGCAGTTCTTC. The rearrangement links TRBV6-7 to TRBJ2-1; 14 nucleotides match TRBD2. TRBV6-7 is placed among ORFs of uncertain function. This CDR3 is 13 amino acids long. V shed 9 bases and J 10 bases; nucleotides not matched to a gene: 5.

This clonotype was counted at least ten times. V usage is TRBV12-3 or TRBV12-4 and J usage is TRBJ1-4; D perhaps matches TRBD1 (5 bases). V was pared by 6 bases and J by 10 bases, with 21 bases between. This CDR3 spans 15 amino acids. CDR3 bases: TGTGCCAGCAGGTCTCCCAGCGCGGGGCAGGGAAAACTGTTTTTT. As protein: CASRSPSAGQGKLFF.

J is TRBJ2-7 and V is TRBV7-2; 13 bases agree with TRBD2. The J call may be wrong; the DNA end is better matched by TRBJ2-5. CDR3 length: 16 residues. Germline V CDR1 and CDR2: SGHTA, FQGNSA. The CDR3 bases are TGTGCCAGCAGCTTAGCCCCGACTAGCGGGGGGGAGACCCAGTACTTC. Residues: CASSLAPTSGGETQYF.

This chain connects TRBV12-3 or TRBV12-4 to TRBJ1-5, with a tentative D call TRBD1 (5 bases). Trimming shortened V by 6 bases and J by 6 bases, and 12 bases separated the two germline ends. The length of the CDR3 is 13 residues. The CDR3 DNA reads TGTGCCAGCAGCCCGCAGGGAAGTCAGCCCCAGCATTTT. It specifies CASSPQGSQPQHF.

CDR3 residues: CASSGVAGRPNEQFF. CDR3 sequence (DNA): TGTGCCAGCAGTGGGGTAGCGGGGCGACCTAATGAGCAGTTCTTC. The rearrangement joins TRBV6-1 to TRBJ2-1; 8 nucleotides line up with TRBD2. The CDR3 consists of 15 residues. Unmatched junction bases numbered 9, after V lost 4 bases and J lost 7 bases. CDR1 is MNHNS, CDR2 SASEGT, per germline.

The chain recombines TRBV20-1 with TRBJ1-2, with a possible D match to TRBD1 (5 bases). CDR3 length equals 15 residues. Germline V CDR1 and CDR2: DFQATT, SNEGSKA (reference sequence). The germline V and J ends were trimmed by 0 bases and 3 bases, with 14 bases remaining between them. CDR3 residues: CSAREIVQGDYGYTF. The DNA for the CDR3 is TGCAGTGCTAGAGAAATCGTGCAGGGTGACTATGGCTACACCTTC.

This sequence joins TRBV5-1 and TRBJ1-1; TRBD1 agrees at 7 bases. V was pared by 7 bases and J by 1 base, with 10 bases of the junction left unmatched. This CDR3 is built from 15 residues. Germline CDR1 reads SGHRS; CDR2 reads YFSETQ. The CDR3 here is CASSEGGQTNTEAFF. The DNA of the CDR3 is TGCGCCAGCTCGGAGGGGGGACAGACGAACACTGAAGCTTTCTTT.